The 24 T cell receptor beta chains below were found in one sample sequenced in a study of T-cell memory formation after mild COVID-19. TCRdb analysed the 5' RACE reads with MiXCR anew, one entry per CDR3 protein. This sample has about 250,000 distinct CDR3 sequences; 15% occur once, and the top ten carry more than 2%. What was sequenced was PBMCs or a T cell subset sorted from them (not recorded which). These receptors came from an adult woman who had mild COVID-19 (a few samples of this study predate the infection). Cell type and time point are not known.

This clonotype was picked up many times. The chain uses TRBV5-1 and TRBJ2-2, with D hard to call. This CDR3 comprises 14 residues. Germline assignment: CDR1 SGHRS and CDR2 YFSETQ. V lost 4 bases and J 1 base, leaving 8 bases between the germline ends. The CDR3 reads CASSRSGNTGELFF. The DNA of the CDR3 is TGCGCCAGCAGCCGTTCGGGGAACACCGGGGAGCTGTTTTTT.

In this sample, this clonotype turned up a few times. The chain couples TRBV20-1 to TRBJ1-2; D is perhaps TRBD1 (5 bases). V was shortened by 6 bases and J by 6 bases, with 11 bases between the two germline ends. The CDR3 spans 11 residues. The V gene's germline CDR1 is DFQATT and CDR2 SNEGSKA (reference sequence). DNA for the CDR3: TGCAGTGCCAGGGTTATCGATGGCTACACCTTC. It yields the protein CSARVIDGYTF.

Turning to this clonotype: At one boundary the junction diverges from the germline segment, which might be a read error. The CDR3, as DNA: TGCCTGAGCAGCCCCTATTGGGGCTCGGACTATGGCTACACCTTC. Its protein is CLSSPYWGSDYGYTF. The J gene is TRBJ1-2, the V gene TRBV7-9; TRBD1 is a possible D gene (5 bases). Per germline, CDR1 SEHNR and CDR2 FQNEAQ (reference sequence). The CDR3 is 15 amino acids.

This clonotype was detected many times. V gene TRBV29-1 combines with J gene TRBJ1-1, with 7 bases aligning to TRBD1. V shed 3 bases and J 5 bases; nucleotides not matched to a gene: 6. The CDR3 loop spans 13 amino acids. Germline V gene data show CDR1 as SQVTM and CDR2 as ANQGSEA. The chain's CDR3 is CSVDEGAGTEAFF. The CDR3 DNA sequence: TGCAGCGTTGATGAGGGGGCCGGGACTGAAGCTTTCTTT.

In DNA, the CDR3 is TGTGCCAGCAGCAAGACTAGCGGGAGGTCGGCCTTAGCCAAAAACATTCAGTACTTC. Encoded protein: CASSKTSGRSALAKNIQYF. This sequence joins TRBV7-2 and TRBJ2-4; 13 positions agree with TRBD2. V was clipped by 5 bases and J by 0 bases; unmatched bases: 10. Germline V gene data show CDR1 as SGHTA and CDR2 as FQGNSA. The CDR3 has 19 residues.

CDR3 amino acids: CASTVRGAAYGNEQFF. For the CDR3, the DNA is TGTGCCAGCACCGTTAGGGGAGCCGCCTACGGCAATGAGCAGTTCTTC. J is TRBJ2-1 and V is TRBV12-3 or TRBV12-4, with D possibly called TRBD1 or TRBD2 (5 bases each). V was cut by 7 bases and J by 6 bases, with 22 bases left in between. The CDR3 sequence is 16 residues long.

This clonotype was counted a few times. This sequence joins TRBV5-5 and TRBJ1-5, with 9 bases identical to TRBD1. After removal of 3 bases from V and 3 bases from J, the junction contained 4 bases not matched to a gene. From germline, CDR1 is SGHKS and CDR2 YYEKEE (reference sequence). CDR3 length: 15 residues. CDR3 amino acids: CASSWGTGFNQPQHF. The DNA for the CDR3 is TGTGCCAGCAGCTGGGGGACAGGGTTCAATCAGCCCCAGCATTTT. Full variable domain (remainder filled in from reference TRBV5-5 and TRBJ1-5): DAGVTQSPTHLIKTRGQQVTLRCSPISGHKSVSWYQQVLGQGPQFIFQYYEKEERGRGNFPDRFSARQFPNYSSELNVNALLLGDSALYLCASSWGTGFNQPQHFGDGTRLSIL.

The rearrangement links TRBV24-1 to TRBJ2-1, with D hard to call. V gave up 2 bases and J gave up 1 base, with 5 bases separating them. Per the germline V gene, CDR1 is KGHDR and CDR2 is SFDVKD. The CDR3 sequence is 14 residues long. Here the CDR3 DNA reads TGTGCCACCAGTGATTCCCAATCCTACAATGAGCAGTTCTTC. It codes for CATSDSQSYNEQFF.

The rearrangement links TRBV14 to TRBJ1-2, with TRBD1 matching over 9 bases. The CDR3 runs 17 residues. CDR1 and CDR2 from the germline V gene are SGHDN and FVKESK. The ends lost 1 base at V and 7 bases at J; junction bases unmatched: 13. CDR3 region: CASSQVEQGALSGGYTF. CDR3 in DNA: TGTGCCAGCAGCCAAGTCGAACAGGGGGCGCTTTCAGGTGGCTACACCTTC.

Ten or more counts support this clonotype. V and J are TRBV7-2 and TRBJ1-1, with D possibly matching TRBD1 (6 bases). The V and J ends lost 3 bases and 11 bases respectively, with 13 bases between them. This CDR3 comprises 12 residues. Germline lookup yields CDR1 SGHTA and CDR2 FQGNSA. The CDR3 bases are TGTGCCAGCAGCTTCGTCGCAGGGGCGGCTTTCTTT. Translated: CASSFVAGAAFF. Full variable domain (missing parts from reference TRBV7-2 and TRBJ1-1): GAGVSQSPSNKVTEKGKDVELRCDPISGHTALYWYRQSLGQGLEFLIYFQGNSAPDKSGLPSDRFSAERTGGSVSTLTIQRTQQEDSAVYLCASSFVAGAAFFGQGTRLTVV.

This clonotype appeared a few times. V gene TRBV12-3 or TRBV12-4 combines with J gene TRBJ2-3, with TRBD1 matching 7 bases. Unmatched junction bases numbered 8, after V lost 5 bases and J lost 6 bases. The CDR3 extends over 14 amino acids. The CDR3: CASSPSSRGDTQYF. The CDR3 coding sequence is TGTGCCAGCAGTCCCTCGTCCAGGGGGGATACGCAGTATTTT.

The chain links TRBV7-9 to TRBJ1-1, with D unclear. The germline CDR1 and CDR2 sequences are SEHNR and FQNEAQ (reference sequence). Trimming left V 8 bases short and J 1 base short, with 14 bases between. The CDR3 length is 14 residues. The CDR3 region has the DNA TGTGCCAGCCGGCGACACGGTTCGAACACTGAAGCTTTCTTT. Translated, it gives CASRRHGSNTEAFF.

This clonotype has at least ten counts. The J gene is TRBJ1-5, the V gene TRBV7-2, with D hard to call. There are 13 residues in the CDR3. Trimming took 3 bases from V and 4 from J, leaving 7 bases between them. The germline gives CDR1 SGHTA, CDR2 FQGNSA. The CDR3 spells CASSLGQNQPQHF. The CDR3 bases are TGTGCCAGCAGCTTGGGCCAGAATCAGCCCCAGCATTTT.

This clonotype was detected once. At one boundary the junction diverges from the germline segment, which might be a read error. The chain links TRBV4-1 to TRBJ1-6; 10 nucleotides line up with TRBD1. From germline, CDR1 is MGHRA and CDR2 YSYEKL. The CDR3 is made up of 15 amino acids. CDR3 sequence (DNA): TGCCCCAGCAGCCAAGATGACAGGGGGCGACCACCCCTCCACTTT. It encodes CPSSQDDRGRPPLHF.

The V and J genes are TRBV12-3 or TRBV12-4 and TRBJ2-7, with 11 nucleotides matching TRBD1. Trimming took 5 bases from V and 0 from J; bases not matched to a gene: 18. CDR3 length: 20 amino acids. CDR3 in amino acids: CASSHQFGTGGSPISYEQYF. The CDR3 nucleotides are TGTGCCAGCAGTCACCAATTCGGGACAGGGGGTTCCCCGATCTCCTACGAGCAGTACTTC.

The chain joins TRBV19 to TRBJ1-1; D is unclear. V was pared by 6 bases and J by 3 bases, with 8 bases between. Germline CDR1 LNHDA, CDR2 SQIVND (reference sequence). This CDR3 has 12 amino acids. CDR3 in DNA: TGTGCCAGTAGGGGCCAAGACACTGAAGCTTTCTTT. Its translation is CASRGQDTEAFF.

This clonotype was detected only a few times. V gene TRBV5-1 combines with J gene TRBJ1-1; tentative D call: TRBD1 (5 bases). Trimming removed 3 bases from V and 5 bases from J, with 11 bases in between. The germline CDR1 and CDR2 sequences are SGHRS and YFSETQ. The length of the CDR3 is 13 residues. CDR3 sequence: CASSSRGMTEAFF. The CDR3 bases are TGCGCCAGCAGCTCTAGGGGTATGACTGAAGCTTTCTTT.

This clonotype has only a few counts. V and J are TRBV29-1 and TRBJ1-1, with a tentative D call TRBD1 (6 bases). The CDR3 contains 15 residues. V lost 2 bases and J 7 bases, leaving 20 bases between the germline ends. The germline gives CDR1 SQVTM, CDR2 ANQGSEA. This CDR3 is CSVEFTTPTGHEAFF. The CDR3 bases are TGCAGCGTTGAATTTACAACACCTACAGGGCATGAAGCTTTCTTT.

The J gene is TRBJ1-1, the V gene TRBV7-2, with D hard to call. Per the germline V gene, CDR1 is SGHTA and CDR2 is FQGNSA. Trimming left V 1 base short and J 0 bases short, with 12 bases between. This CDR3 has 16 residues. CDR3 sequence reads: CASSLGGLLLNTEAFF. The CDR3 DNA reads TGTGCCAGCAGCTTAGGAGGACTCCTCTTGAACACTGAAGCTTTCTTT.

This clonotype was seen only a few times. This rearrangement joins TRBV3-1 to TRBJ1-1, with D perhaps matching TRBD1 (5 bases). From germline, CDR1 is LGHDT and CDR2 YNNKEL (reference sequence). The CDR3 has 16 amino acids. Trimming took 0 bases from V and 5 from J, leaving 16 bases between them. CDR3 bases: TGTGCCAGCAGCCAAGATCCAGCAGGGAGTAGGACTGAAGCTTTCTTT. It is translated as CASSQDPAGSRTEAFF.

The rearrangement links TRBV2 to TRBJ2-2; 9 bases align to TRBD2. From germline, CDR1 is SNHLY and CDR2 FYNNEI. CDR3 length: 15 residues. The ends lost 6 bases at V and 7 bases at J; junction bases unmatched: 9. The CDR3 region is CASRGARGGIGELFF. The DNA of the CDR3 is TGTGCCAGCAGAGGAGCGCGGGGGGGCATCGGGGAGCTGTTTTTT.

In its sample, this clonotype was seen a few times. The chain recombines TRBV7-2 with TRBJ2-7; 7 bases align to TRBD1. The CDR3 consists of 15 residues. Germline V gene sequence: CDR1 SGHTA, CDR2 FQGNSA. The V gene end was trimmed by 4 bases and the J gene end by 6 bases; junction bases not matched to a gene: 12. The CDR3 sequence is CASSSRQGQMSEQYF. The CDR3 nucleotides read TGTGCCAGCAGCTCGAGACAGGGCCAAATGTCCGAGCAGTACTTC.

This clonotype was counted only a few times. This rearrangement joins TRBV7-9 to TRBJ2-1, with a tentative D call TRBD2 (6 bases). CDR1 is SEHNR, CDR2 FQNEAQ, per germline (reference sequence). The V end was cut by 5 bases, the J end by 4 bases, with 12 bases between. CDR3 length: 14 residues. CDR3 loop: CASSLTTSYNEQFF. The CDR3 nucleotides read TGTGCCAGCAGCCTTACGACTAGTTACAATGAGCAGTTCTTC.

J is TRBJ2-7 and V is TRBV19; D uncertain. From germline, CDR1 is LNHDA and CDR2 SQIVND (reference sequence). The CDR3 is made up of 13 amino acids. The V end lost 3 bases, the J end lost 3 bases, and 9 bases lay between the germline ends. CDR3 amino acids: CASSIGRGYEQYF. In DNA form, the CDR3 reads TGTGCCAGTAGTATCGGTCGAGGCTACGAGCAGTACTTC.